This TCR beta chain was obtained from a study of T cells after yellow fever vaccination. Study-level points and caveats: Booster samples showed a return of most primary-vaccination clones (approximately 96% CD4, around 85% CD8).

Synthesis of TCR cDNA relied on 5'RACE template switching, which attached a universal primer site and UMIs. TCRdb ran MiXCR on the 5' RACE reads and lists one entry per CDR3 protein. The sample records hundreds of thousands of distinct CDR3 sequences, 13% being singletons. This clonotype was seen many times. Its specificity is not known. This CDR3 is built from 14 residues. Trimming took 5 bases from V and 3 from J, leaving 13 bases between them. This specimen consisted of PBMCs, obtained on the day of the yellow fever booster vaccination. The rearrangement links TRBV12-3 or TRBV12-4 to TRBJ1-2; D not resolved. The source is a young man who received the YFV17D yellow fever vaccine. CDR3 nucleotides: TGTGCCAGCAGTCTTTCTGAGGGCGACTATGGCTACACCTTC. Translation gives CASSLSEGDYGYTF.